The present T cell receptor beta chain was sequenced within a study of molecular identifiers for immune sequencing clone quantification (dated by TCRdb to the late 2010s). In the study overall: For a replicate experiment, RNA from approximately 20,000 or 100,000 naive CD8 T cells was divided into five aliquots, of which four were sequenced. This methods study used CD8 T cells to benchmark TCR RNA copy counting and molecular-identifier clustering-based TCR repertoire sequencing (MIDCIRS).

The junction shows trimming of 6 bases on V and 2 bases on J, plus 15 bases between the germline ends. The CDR3, from cysteine to phenylalanine, totals 15 residues. Of all the DNA, just the CDR3 is kept, 45 bases in frame from base 1. CDR1 MDHEN and CDR2 SYDVKM are derived from the germline V gene. The library was generated by PCR. Sequencing relied on an Illumina HiSeq 4000. Bulk TCR libraries were prepared as previously described, using TCR primers listed in Table S5. Purification of total RNA was performed with the Qiagen AllPrep DNA/RNA kit. Before analysis, reads from multiple sequencing runs of one library were combined. Regarding the original processing steps: Only reads with exact TCR constant sequence were kept, trimmed to 150 nt, and grouped by their 12-nt molecular barcodes. Reads within each barcode group were sub-clustered using a 15% Levenshtein threshold, and quality-weighted consensus sequences were constructed for each RNA molecule. Non-functional sequences were discarded, and so were lower-count sequences lying one edit away from another sequence. Based on fitting two negative binomial distributions, any barcode sub-cluster with under 20% of the maximum read count was discarded. Using fastp at Q25 and MiXCR, TCRdb reprocessed the public reads and kept productive beta chains. For every CDR3 protein sequence, its rows merge into one entry that carries the most common genes and DNA. TCRdb assigned the V and J calls; the authors' analysis was not used. The sample table contains approximately 550,000 distinct CDR3 sequences; only one count was recorded for 20% to 25% of them. The ten largest clones represent roughly 0.81% of the sample.

What the research found in general, with its limitations: When barcode sub-clustering was omitted, TCR diversity was inflated by chimeric consensus sequences, with chimeras reaching as high as 47%. Spiked-in Jurkat TCR RNA equivalent to a single cell was reported to be detectable even among approximately 1 million naive CD8 T cells. Highly expanded clone sizes could be underestimated if identical TCR molecules share a barcode. Spiked-in Jurkat TCR RNA (around 9 copies' worth), which is not part of the donor repertoire, was contained in the naive libraries. Modeling indicated 2.5 to 3 TCR RNA copies recovered per cell, compared with about 9.4 by digital PCR, which implies a capture efficiency of approximately 30%. Clones above 20 RNA copies held over 98% of molecules in CMV-specific effector cells but under 1% in naive cells.

This clonotype was seen repeatedly, ten times or more. Its recognized antigen is unknown. Base qualities were left out, and no much larger clone turns up one base away. Libraries of naive CD8 T cells were built from approximately 20,000 to 1,000,000 sorted cells, with 10%, 30% or 50% of the purified RNA used. Naive CD8 T cells were FACS-sorted as CD8+CD4-CCR7+CD45RA+ on a BD FACSAria II into RLT Plus buffer. Detection sensitivity was tested by spiking Jurkat RNA equal to 9 to 10 TCR copies' worth into samples containing about 19,000-1,000,000 naive CD8 T cells. CD8 T cells were enriched with RosetteSep CD8+ T Cell Enrichment Cocktail and Ficoll-Paque, followed by ACK red cell lysis.

This sequence was found in a human donor in good health. Some libraries in this study had Jurkat cell RNA spiked in. This chain is built from TRBV28 and TRBJ2-3; 6 matching bases give a weak D call of TRBD1. Sequencing input: naive CD8+ T cells from blood, with Jurkat cell RNA spiked in. The sample's cell subset or site label, in plain terms: FACS-sorted CD8+CD4-CCR7+CD45RA+ naive T cells. The nucleotide sequence is given as TGTGCCAGCAGCACCGGACAGCGCTTCACAGATACGCAGTATTTT. Its translation is CASSTGQRFTDTQYF.